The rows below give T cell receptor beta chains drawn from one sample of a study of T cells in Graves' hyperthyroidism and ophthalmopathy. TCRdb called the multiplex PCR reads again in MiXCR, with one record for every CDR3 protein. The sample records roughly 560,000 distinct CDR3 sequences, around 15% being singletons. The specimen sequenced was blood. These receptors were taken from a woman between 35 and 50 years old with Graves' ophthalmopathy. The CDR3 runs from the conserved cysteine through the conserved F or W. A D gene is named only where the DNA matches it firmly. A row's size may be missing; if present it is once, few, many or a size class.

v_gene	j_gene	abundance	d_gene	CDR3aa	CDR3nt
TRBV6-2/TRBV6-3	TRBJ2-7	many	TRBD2	CASSYSWAGGLAGFSYEQYF	TGTGCCAGCAGTTACTCTTGGGCAGGGGGACTAGCGGGGTTCTCCTACGAGCAGTACTTC
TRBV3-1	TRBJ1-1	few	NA	CASSQSEGLTTEAFF	TGTGCCAGCAGCCAATCCGAGGGACTGACTACTGAAGCTTTCTTT
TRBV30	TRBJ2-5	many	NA	CAWNRVGGETQYF	TGTGCCTGGAACAGGGTAGGCGGGGAGACCCAGTACTTC
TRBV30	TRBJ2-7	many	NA	CAWSVWESYEQYF	TGTGCCTGGAGTGTCTGGGAATCCTACGAGCAGTACTTC
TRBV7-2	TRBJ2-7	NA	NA	CASSFGPLWQYF	TGTGCCAGCAGCTTTGGACCCCTATGGCAGTACTTC
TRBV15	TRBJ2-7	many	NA	CATSRDKGRLYEQYF	TGTGCCACCAGCAGAGATAAGGGACGCCTTTACGAGCAGTACTTC
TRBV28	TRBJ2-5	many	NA	CASSDQGGKTQYF	TGTGCCAGCAGTGACCAGGGAGGAAAGACCCAGTACTTC
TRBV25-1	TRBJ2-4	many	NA	CASSSADRRINIQYF	TGTGCCAGCAGTTCGGCAGACAGGCGGATAAACATTCAGTACTTC
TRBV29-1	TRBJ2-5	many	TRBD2	CSVGEGQETQYF	TGCAGCGTTGGGGAGGGTCAGGAGACCCAGTACTTC
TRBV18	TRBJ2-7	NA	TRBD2	CASSTLAGGPSEQYF	TGTGCCAGCTCAACTCTAGCGGGAGGGCCCTCCGAGCAGTACTTC